Listed here are 2 T cell receptor beta chains from one sample, sequenced in a study of cytomegalovirus exposure and HLA in healthy donors. Vbeta (60) and Jbeta (13) primers were used in the PCR. Some clones are missing from TCRdb's copy, which holds only in-frame ones; the method was immunoSEQ multiplex PCR. The table has about 140,000 clones, 80% seen once. Sequenced sample: PBMCs. The source is a man aged 50 to 60 in good health and CMV-seronegative.

In its sample, this clone was seen once. V usage is TRBV19 and J usage is TRBJ1-1, with TRBD1 matching over 7 bases. With V trimmed by 9 bases and J by 1 base, 11 bases remained unmatched. The length of the CDR3 is 15 residues. Germline V gene data show CDR1 as LNHDA and CDR2 as SQIVND (reference sequence). The CDR3 spells CASQAPGQKNTEAFF. CDR3 DNA sequence: TGTGCCAGCCAAGCTCCGGGACAGAAGAACACTGAAGCTTTCTTT.

The chain employs TRBV7-3 and TRBJ1-3, with 9 bases matching TRBD1. The CDR3 contains 16 residues. Germline CDR1 SGHTA, CDR2 FQGTGA. V lost 11 bases, J lost 3 bases, and 14 bases stayed unmatched. The CDR3 reads CALRPGTGLNGNTIYF. In DNA, the CDR3 is TGTGCCTTACGTCCCGGGACAGGGCTCAATGGAAACACCATATATTTT.